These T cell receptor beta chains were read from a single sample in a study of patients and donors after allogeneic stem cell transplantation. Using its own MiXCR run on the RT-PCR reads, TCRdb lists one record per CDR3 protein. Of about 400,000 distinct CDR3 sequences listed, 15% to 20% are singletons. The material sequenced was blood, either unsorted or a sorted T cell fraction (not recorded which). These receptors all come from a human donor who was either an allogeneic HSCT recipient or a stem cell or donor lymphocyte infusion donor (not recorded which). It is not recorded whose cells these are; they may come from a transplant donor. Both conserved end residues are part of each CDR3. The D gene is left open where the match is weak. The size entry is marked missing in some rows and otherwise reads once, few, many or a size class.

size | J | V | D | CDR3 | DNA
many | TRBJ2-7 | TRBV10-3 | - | CAISESGLDREQYF | TGTGCCATCAGTGAGTCGGGTCTAGACCGCGAGCAGTACTTC
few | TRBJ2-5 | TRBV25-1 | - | CASSWDTKYQETQYF | TGTGCCAGCAGCTGGGACACTAAGTACCAAGAGACCCAGTACTTC
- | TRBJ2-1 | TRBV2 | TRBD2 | CASRAGTSGLSPYNEQFF | TGTGCCAGCAGGGCCGGGACTAGCGGGTTATCACCCTACAATGAGCAGTTCTTC
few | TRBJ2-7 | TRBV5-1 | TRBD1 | CASRGQTGYEQYF | TGCGCCAGCAGGGGACAGACGGGGTACGAGCAGTACTTC
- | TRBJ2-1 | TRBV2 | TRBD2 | CASRIGLAGSYNEQFF | TGTGCCAGCAGAATCGGACTAGCGGGGTCTTACAATGAGCAGTTCTTC
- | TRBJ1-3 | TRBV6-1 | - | CASSPPSENTIYF | TGTGCCAGCAGCCCCCCCTCGGAGAACACCATATATTTT
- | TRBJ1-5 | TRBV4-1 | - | CASSQETGLGNQPQHF | TGCGCCAGCAGCCAAGAAACGGGATTAGGGAATCAGCCCCAGCATTTT
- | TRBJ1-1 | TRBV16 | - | CASSQGLTEAFF | TGTGCCAGCAGCCAAGGGCTCACTGAAGCTTTCTTT
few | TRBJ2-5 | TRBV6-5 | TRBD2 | CASSYGGRARETQYF | TGTGCCAGCAGTTACGGCGGGAGGGCCAGAGAGACCCAGTACTTC
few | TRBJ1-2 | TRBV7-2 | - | CASSLEQGYGYTF | TGTGCCAGCAGCTTAGAACAGGGCTATGGCTACACCTTC
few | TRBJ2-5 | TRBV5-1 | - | CASSRLEVKTQYF | TGCGCCAGCAGCCGACTAGAGGTGAAGACCCAGTACTTC
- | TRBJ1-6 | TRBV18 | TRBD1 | CASSPPGTANSPLHF | TGTGCCAGCTCACCTCCCGGGACAGCAAATTCACCCCTCCACTTT
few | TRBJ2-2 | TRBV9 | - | CASSVRGIPYTGELFF | TGTGCCAGCAGCGTTCGCGGGATTCCTTACACCGGGGAGCTGTTTTTT
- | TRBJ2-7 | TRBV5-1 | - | CASTRDGAYEQYF | TGCGCCAGCACACGGGACGGAGCCTACGAGCAGTACTTC
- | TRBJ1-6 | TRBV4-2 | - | CASSQAWGQDNSPLHF | TGTGCCAGCAGCCAAGCCTGGGGCCAGGATAATTCACCCCTCCACTTT
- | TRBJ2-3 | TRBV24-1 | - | CATSGASTQYF | TGTGCCACCAGTGGAGCAAGTACGCAGTATTTT
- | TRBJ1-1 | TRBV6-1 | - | CASSPDVGRAFF | TGTGCCAGCAGTCCCGACGTGGGCCGAGCTTTCTTT
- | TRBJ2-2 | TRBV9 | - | CASSPKFGELFF | TGTGCCAGCAGCCCCAAGTTCGGGGAGCTGTTTTTT
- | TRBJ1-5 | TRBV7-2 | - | CASSLNGGPGQPQHF | TGTGCCAGCAGCTTAAATGGGGGCCCGGGTCAGCCCCAGCATTTT
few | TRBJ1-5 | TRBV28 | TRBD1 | CASCSGDRASQPQHF | TGTGCCAGCTGCTCCGGAGACAGGGCTTCTCAGCCCCAGCATTTT
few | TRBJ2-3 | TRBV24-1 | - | CATSDPSVHTDTQYF | TGTGCCACCAGTGATCCCTCGGTCCACACAGATACGCAGTATTTT
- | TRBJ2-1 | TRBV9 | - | CASSGRLAYNEQFF | TGTGCCAGCAGCGGACGACTAGCCTACAATGAGCAGTTCTTC
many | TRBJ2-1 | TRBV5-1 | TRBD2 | CASSLAGSGGYNEQFF | TGCGCCAGCAGCTTGGCCGGATCGGGAGGCTACAATGAGCAGTTCTTC
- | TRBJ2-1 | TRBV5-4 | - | CASSLDLLSEFF | TGTGCCAGCAGCTTGGATCTCCTAAGTGAGTTCTTC
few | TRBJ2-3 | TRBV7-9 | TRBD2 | CASSGSGKDTQYF | TGTGCCAGCAGCGGTAGCGGGAAGGATACGCAGTATTTT
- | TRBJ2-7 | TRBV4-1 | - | CASSQGGRPSDVQHF | TGCGCCAGCAGCCAAGGGGGTCGACCTAGCGACGTTCAACATTTC
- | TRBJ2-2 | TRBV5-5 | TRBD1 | CASSSDRGHTGELFF | TGTGCCAGCAGCTCCGACAGGGGTCACACCGGGGAGCTGTTTTTT
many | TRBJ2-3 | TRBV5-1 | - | CASRAAGRGDTQYF | TGCGCCAGCAGGGCGGCGGGACGGGGAGATACGCAGTATTTT
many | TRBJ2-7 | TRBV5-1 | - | CASSPDSISYEQYF | TGCGCCAGCAGCCCGGACTCCATCTCCTACGAGCAGTACTTC
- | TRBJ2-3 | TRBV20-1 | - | CSAKRQDYSTDTQYF | TGCAGTGCCAAGCGGCAGGACTATAGCACAGATACGCAGTATTTT
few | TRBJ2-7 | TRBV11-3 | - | CASSVRDGAYEQYF | TGTGCCAGCAGCGTTCGGGACGGTGCCTACGAGCAGTACTTC
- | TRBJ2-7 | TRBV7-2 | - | CASSLVRPYEQYF | TGTGCCAGCAGCTTAGTCCGCCCCTACGAGCAGTACTTC
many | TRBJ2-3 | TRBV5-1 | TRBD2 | CASRGLAGTTDTQYF | TGCGCCAGCAGGGGTCTAGCGGGGACCACAGATACGCAGTATTTT
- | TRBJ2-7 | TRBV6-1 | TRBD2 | CASSPAGRSYEQYF | TGTGCCAGCAGCCCAGCGGGGCGTTCCTACGAGCAGTACTTC
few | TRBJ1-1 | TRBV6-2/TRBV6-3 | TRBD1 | CASSWARDRAEAFF | TGTGCCAGCAGTTGGGCCCGGGACAGGGCTGAAGCTTTCTTT
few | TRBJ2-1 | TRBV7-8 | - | CASSLETLSHRGYNEQFF | TGTGCCAGCAGCTTAGAGACGCTGAGTCATAGGGGTTACAATGAGCAGTTCTTC
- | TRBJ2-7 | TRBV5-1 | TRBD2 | CASSLASGTSNPYEQYF | TGCGCCAGCAGCTTGGCCTCGGGGACTAGCAATCCCTACGAGCAGTACTTC
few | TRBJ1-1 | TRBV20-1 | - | CSARDPLSTEAFF | TGCAGTGCTAGAGATCCCCTTTCCACTGAAGCTTTCTTT
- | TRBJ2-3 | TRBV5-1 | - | CASSLDGRGKPDTQYF | TGCGCCAGCAGCTTGGATGGGCGGGGTAAACCAGATACGCAGTATTTT
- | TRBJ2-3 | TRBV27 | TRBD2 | CASSWAGGSTDTQYF | TGTGCCAGCAGTTGGGCGGGGGGCTCCACAGATACGCAGTATTTT
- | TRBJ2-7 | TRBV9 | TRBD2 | CASSGGTSGRSYEQYF | TGTGCCAGCAGCGGAGGAACTAGCGGGCGCTCCTACGAGCAGTACTTC
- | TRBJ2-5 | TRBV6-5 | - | CASSSGWAKRTQYF | TGTGCCAGCAGTTCCGGTTGGGCTAAGCGGACCCAGTACTTC
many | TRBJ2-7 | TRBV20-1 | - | CSAMAGEYLYEQYF | TGCAGTGCTATGGCCGGGGAGTATCTCTACGAGCAGTACTTC
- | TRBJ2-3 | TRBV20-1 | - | CSAEVSDTQYF | TGCAGTGCGGAGGTTTCGGATACGCAGTATTTT
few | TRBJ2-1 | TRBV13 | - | CASKSTNEQFF | TGTGCCAGCAAATCAACCAATGAGCAGTTCTTC
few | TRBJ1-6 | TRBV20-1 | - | CSANNPDRSSYNSPLHF | TGCAGTGCTAATAACCCGGACAGAAGCTCCTATAATTCACCCCTCCACTTT
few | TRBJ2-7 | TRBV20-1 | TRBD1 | CSAPGQGIYEQYF | TGCAGTGCCCCGGGACAGGGTATCTACGAGCAGTACTTC
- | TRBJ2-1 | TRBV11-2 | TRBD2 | CASSLSLAGVYNEQFF | TGTGCCAGCAGCTTATCTCTAGCGGGAGTTTACAATGAGCAGTTCTTC
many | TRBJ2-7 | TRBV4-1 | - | CASSQVPSEQYF | TGCGCCAGCAGCCAGGTCCCGTCCGAGCAGTACTTC
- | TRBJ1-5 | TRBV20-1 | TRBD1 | CSAREGTGAQPQHF | TGCAGTGCTAGGGAAGGGACAGGGGCTCAGCCCCAGCATTTT
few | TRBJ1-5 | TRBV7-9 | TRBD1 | CASSLARPGGDQPQHF | TGTGCCAGCAGCTTAGCGCGGCCAGGGGGCGATCAGCCCCAGCATTTT
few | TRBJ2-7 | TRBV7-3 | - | CASSLMTAYEQYF | TGTGCCAGCAGCTTAATGACAGCCTACGAGCAGTACTTC
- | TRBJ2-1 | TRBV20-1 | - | CSARDGRNNEQFF | TGCAGTGCTAGAGATGGACGGAACAATGAGCAGTTCTTC
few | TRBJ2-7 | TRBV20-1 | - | CSASPEPLLALSPYEQYF | TGCAGTGCTAGTCCCGAACCCCTCCTAGCCCTAAGTCCCTACGAGCAGTACTTC